The 7 T cell receptor beta chains listed next were all sequenced from one sample in a study of T cells after somatic rescue of genetic block (dated by TCRdb to the early 2020s). Library generation was performed with the immunoSEQ multiplex PCR assay. The source is immuneACCESS, and TCRdb retained only in-frame sequences with V and J called. Part of the clones is not carried over; for the studies checked, unresolved V genes explain less than half of this, and the remainder is unexplained. Across this sample there are 9,000 to 10,000 clones, with about 74% seen only once. The ten largest make up around a fifth of the sample. The sequenced sample was peripheral blood mononuclear cells (PBMCs). Receptor source: a boy younger than 18.

There are a few counts of this clone. V is TRBV18 and J is TRBJ2-7; D gene ambiguous. Germline V CDR1 and CDR2: KGHSH, LQKENI. V was trimmed by 2 bases and J by 4 bases, leaving 6 bases between them. This CDR3 comprises 12 residues. CDR3 in DNA: TGTGCCAGCTCACCAGTCACGTACGAGCAGTACTTC. It codes for CASSPVTYEQYF.

The chain uses TRBV4-1 and TRBJ2-7; 10 bases fit TRBD1. The V and J ends lost 0 bases and 2 bases, in that order; junction bases with no gene match: 10. This CDR3 contains 18 residues. Per germline, CDR1 MGHRA and CDR2 YSYEKL. In DNA form, the CDR3 reads TGCGCCAGCAGCCAAGAAGGACCGGACAGGGGGTACCCCTACGAGCAGTACTTC. Its protein product is CASSQEGPDRGYPYEQYF.

This clone was picked up a small number of times. The J gene is TRBJ2-7, the V gene TRBV5-1; TRBD1 matches 7 bases. The germline V gene has CDR1 SGHRS and CDR2 YFSETQ. This CDR3 comprises 15 residues. The junction had 7 bases not matched to a gene; V was cut back by 2 bases and J by 2 bases. The CDR3, as DNA: TGCGCCAGCAGCTTAACCGGGACAGCGACCTACGAGCAGTACTTC. Protein product: CASSLTGTATYEQYF.

J is TRBJ1-6 and V is TRBV9, with D uncertain. The germline CDR1 and CDR2 sequences are SGDLS and YYNGEE. Deletions cut 4 bases from V and 3 bases from J, with 17 bases between. This CDR3 spans 17 amino acids. The CDR3 DNA reads TGTGCCAGCAGCCATCACGACGGGAGATACTATAATTCACCCCTCCACTTT. This gives the protein CASSHHDGRYYNSPLHF.

The rearrangement joins TRBV28 to TRBJ2-1; D not certain. This CDR3 has 14 amino acids. From germline, CDR1 is MDHEN and CDR2 SYDVKM. The germline V and J ends were trimmed by 2 bases and 3 bases, with 8 bases remaining between them. The CDR3 coding sequence is TGTGCCAGCAGTTTAGCGTCCCTCTACAATGAGCAGTTCTTC. As protein: CASSLASLYNEQFF. Filled out from reference TRBV28 and TRBJ2-1, the complete variable domain reads DVKVTQSSRYLVKRTGEKVFLECVQDMDHENMFWYRQDPGLGLRLIYFSYDVKMKEKGDIPEGYSVSREKKERFSLILESASTNQTSMYLCASSLASLYNEQFFGPGTRLTVL.

This clone was picked up a small number of times. The gene calls are TRBV5-1 and TRBJ1-4, with D possibly being TRBD1 (5 bases). Trimming stripped 0 bases from V and 6 bases from J, with 15 bases between. Germline V CDR1 and CDR2: SGHRS, YFSETQ. The CDR3 totals 16 residues. The CDR3 DNA follows: TGCGCCAGCAGCTTGGCCCCGGCGGCGGGGGATGAAAAACTGTTTTTT. Translation: CASSLAPAAGDEKLFF. Based on the CDR3 plus reference TRBV5-1 and TRBJ1-4, the full variable domain is KAGVTQTPRYLIKTRGQQVTLSCSPISGHRSVSWYQQTPGQGLQFLFEYFSETQRNKGNFPGRFSGRQFSNSRSEMNVSTLELGDSALYLCASSLAPAAGDEKLFFGSGTQLSVL.

The chain combines TRBV5-1 with TRBJ2-3; D uncertain. The V gene lost 0 bases and the J gene lost 1 base, with 12 bases spanning the gap. There are 16 residues in the CDR3. Per the germline V gene, CDR1 is SGHRS and CDR2 is YFSETQ. CDR3 residues: CASSLAGLQGTDTQYF. As DNA, the CDR3 is TGCGCCAGCAGCTTGGCTGGCTTGCAGGGCACAGATACGCAGTATTTT.